This T cell receptor beta chain is from a study of shared clonotypes between healthy human individuals. Study-wide results and limits: Donors were few, which limited the genetic and exposure-history diversity represented.

The CDR3 is 14 amino acids. The V gene lost 5 bases and the J gene lost 5 bases, with 15 bases spanning the gap. CDR1 is SGHTA and CDR2 is FQGNSA in the germline V gene. As defined, naive CD8 cells were CD45RO-negative and positively selected for CCR7, with terminally differentiated effector memory CD45RA+ cells excluded. Profiling relied on immunoSEQ multiplex PCR, and the TCRdb table lists in-frame clones only, not all of them. Of more than 2 million clones in the sample, 85% to 95% were seen once. A note on this clone: Its specificity is unknown.

This chain joins TRBV7-2 and TRBJ2-5; D possibly corresponds to TRBD2 (5 bases). Sequencing was done on a sample of naive CD8+ T cells sorted from blood. The receptor comes from a man younger than 35 in good health. The CDR3 loop is CASSNPWGAETQYF. CDR3 bases: TGTGCCAGCAGCAATCCCTGGGGAGCGGAGACCCAGTACTTC.